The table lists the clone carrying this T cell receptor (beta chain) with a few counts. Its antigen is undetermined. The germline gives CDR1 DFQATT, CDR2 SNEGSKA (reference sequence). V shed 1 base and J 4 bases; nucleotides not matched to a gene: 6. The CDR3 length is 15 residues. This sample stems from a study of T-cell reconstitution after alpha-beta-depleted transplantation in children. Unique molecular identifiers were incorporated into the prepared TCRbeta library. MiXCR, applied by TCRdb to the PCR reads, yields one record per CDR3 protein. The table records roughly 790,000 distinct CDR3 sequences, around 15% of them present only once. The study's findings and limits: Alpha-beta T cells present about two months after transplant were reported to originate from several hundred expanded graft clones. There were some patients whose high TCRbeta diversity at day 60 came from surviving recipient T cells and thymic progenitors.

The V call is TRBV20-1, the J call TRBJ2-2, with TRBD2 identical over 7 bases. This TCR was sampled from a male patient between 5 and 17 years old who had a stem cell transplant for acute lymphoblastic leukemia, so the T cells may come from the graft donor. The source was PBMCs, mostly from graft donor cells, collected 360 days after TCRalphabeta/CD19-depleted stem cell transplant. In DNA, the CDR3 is TGCAGTGCTAGAGCGCGGGCTAGCGGCACCGGGGAGCTGTTTTTT. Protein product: CSARARASGTGELFF.